This entry describes one T cell receptor (beta chain). The CDR3 loop spans 17 amino acids. V was pared by 1 base and J by 2 bases, with 15 bases between. CDR1 MNHEY and CDR2 SMNVEV come from the germline V gene (reference sequence). The donors, all healthy, were Caucasians living in Russia, aged roughly 6 to 100. The data were taken from a study of blood T cells in healthy people across ages. Study-level background: Template-switching capture recovered about one barcoded beta molecule per two T cells.

Next came a second PCR, run for about 6 to 11 cycles, which used a sample-barcoded 5' primer along with a J-beta primer mix. MiXCR, run by TCRdb on the 5' RACE reads, gives a single entry per CDR3 protein. Of 1 million to 1.2 million distinct CDR3 sequences in the sample, around two fifths were seen once. This sequence originates from a man aged 18 to 29 in good health. Sample: blood. The rearrangement links TRBV27 to TRBJ1-5; D not certain. DNA for the CDR3: TGTGCCAGCAGTTTATACCCCCCGTGGCAGGGCAATCAGCCCCAGCATTTT. Protein product: CASSLYPPWQGNQPQHF.